This entry is about one T cell receptor (beta chain). It lacks a known antigen. The sample holds no much larger clone one base away, and base qualities are not on file. CDR3 length: 13 amino acids, cysteine to phenylalanine. Of the read, only the CDR3 DNA is kept; its 39 bases are in frame from base 1. The germline V gene encodes CDR1 SEHNR and CDR2 FQNEAQ (reference sequence). Trimming takes 3 bases from V and 2 bases from J, and the germline ends sit 8 bases apart. Receptor amplification or capture employed the immunoSEQ multiplex PCR assay. For the multiplex PCR, a mixture combining 60 forward primers for TCR Vbeta segments and 13 reverse primers for TCR Jbeta segments was used. A multiplex PCR assay on genomic DNA amplified the CDR3 region of rearranged TCR beta genes. Amplified TCR beta libraries were sequenced as 87-base-pair reads on the Illumina HiSeq System. The original pipeline was this. In a later analysis, 77 million or so unique TCR beta chains were counted across the roughly 700 repertoires, and around 10 million of these chains were shared by at least two donors. To remove PCR and sequencing errors, raw reads were error-corrected and collapsed into unique sequences using a nearest-neighbor algorithm that merged closely related sequences. Alignment of CDR3 sequences to IMGT reference sequences was used to assign V, D and J gene segments. For a sequence to be retained, a match of at least six nucleotides was required to both a V gene segment and a J gene segment. Rearrangements were classified as productive when the CDR3 lacked stop codons and remained in frame with V and J, and all other rearrangements were classified as non-productive. CDR3 was defined according to IMGT convention as the region running from the second conserved V-encoded cysteine to the conserved J-encoded phenylalanine. Sequences without an unambiguous match to a single V gene segment were excluded from the earlier analysis of about 630 of the donors. In an earlier analysis of 587 of the donors, V segments were called functional above 56.7% productive rearrangements and were called segregating when the between-donor standard deviation exceeded 5%. A statistical classification framework was developed to diagnose cytomegalovirus status using the catalog of TCR beta chain sequences. V and J gene assignment, in a later analysis, came from comparing TCR nucleotide sequences with IMGT/GENE-DB human TR gene sequences. Using the TCRdist pipeline, a later analysis assigned CDR3 sequences along with most-parsimonious VDJ recombination scenarios. A later analysis defined each TCR beta chain by its CDR3 amino acid sequence plus V-gene family, and excluded reads lacking a unique V-gene family. As a way to deal with suspected cross-contamination and a sequencing artifact, a later analysis dropped roughly 600 nucleotide sequences that were highly shared and had low generation probability. In a later analysis, a clonal expansion index for each public chain was calculated from normalized within-repertoire ranks of inferred template counts. In a later analysis, generation probabilities were computed with a VDJ recombination model fitted to out-of-frame rearrangements, and the resulting probabilities were checked against IGoR. A later analysis scored TCR-TCR, TCR-HLA and TCR-CMV co-occurrence with hypergeometric tests, applying a repertoire-size bias correction to TCR pairs. In a later analysis, false discovery rates were estimated by permuting HLA or CMV assignments 20 times. In a later analysis, co-occurring TCRs were grouped with DBSCAN, and TCRdist sequence similarity was added when clustering was performed within HLA-allele-positive subsets. Repertoires with fewer than 30,000 or more than 120,000 public chains, plus five repertoires with anomalous nucleotide sharing, were excluded from co-occurrence clustering. Entries here come from immuneACCESS through TCRdb and include only in-frame sequences with V and J called. Some clones fail to appear in such tables; in the studies checked, an unresolved V gene covers under half of the shortfall, and the cause of the remainder is unknown. The DNA gave D and trimming, while V, J and clone size come from that table. For this sample the table gives 200,000 to 250,000 clones, of which about 85% were detected only once. Of the sample, 1% to 1.5% is held by the ten largest clones.

The sample originates from a study of cytomegalovirus exposure and HLA in healthy donors (dated by TCRdb to about 2017). With respect to the entire study: In an earlier analysis of fewer than 750 of the donors, approximately 260 Gb of sequence data and 90 million to 130 million unique TCR beta sequences from about 190 million T cells were reported. In a later analysis, previously published TCR beta repertoires from several hundred donors were re-analyzed and high-resolution HLA genotyping was added so that TCR occurrence patterns could be studied. Genome-wide SNP genotypes for about 60% of the roughly 700 donors were used in a later genetic analysis, which treated that subset as a discovery cohort. The study aimed to test whether signatures of past pathogen exposure could be identified by cataloging public T cell receptors. An earlier analysis of 587 of the donors applied high-throughput TCR beta sequencing to assess whether each TCR beta V gene segment acted as functional or pseudogenic. Using immunosequencing, the study profiled T cell repertoires from 640 or so subjects and related those repertoires to cytomegalovirus serostatus. Among a few hundred genotyped donors of the cohort, an average of approximately 240,000 unique TCR beta nucleotide sequences were sequenced per donor, around 18% of them non-productive. Donor age, sex, ethnicity and CMV serostatus were compiled together with the repertoire data. Besides the first cohort of 666 subjects, a separate validation cohort made up of roughly 130 different subjects was used. Rather than drawing on any new phenotypic data, the later analysis identified candidate immune exposures from TCR beta sequences and the way those sequences occurred across donors. Roughly 300 gigabases of sequencing data and tens of millions of unique TCR sequences made up an early release that covered approximately 620 HLA-typed donors. Every repertoire in the discovery cohort had been generated on one and the same sequencing platform. Both class I and class II loci were covered by HLA typing, at four-digit resolution. Of the approximately 400 genotyped donors, less than 90% were placed in the genetic ancestry cluster associated with self-reported Caucasian donors. To predict cytomegalovirus infection status, the study brought together high-throughput TCR immunosequencing, statistical association of individual TCRs with disease status, and machine learning. The number of typed donors differed by locus: about 620-640 for A, B, C, DRB1 and DQB1; some 500 for DQA1; approximately 610 for DPA1; and some 430 for DPB1. About five DR-DQ haplotypes were handled as single units for association and clustering because linkage in the cohort was strong.

The cohort comprised some 730 healthy bone marrow donors. At the time of sampling, all cohort members were nominally healthy, though unrecorded immune exposures were likely present. CMV serostatus was positive for around 310 and negative for about 55% of the roughly 670 cohort members, and was not recorded for this donor. A peripheral blood sample was collected from each donor, and TCR beta sequencing was performed on peripheral blood mononuclear cells. The Qiagen DNeasy Blood Extraction Kit was used to extract genomic DNA from the blood cell samples. What the research found in general, with its limitations: Cytomegalovirus status was reported to be diagnosed by the classifier with high specificity and sensitivity in both the original and validation cohorts. It was suggested by the authors that the approach could potentially be generalized to other disease states and immunological phenotypes. Immune exposure information for the cohort was limited to CMV serostatus. Compared with equally common non-associated chains, HLA-associated TCR beta chains in a later analysis were more clonally expanded and had lower generation probabilities. In a later analysis, several top co-occurrence clusters were reported to appear linked to parvovirus B19, influenza, CMV and Epstein-Barr virus. In a later genetic analysis, fewer N-insertions in productive TCRs were reported among donors in an Asian-associated ancestry cluster than the roughly 700-donor mean. A later analysis associated about 17,000 TCR beta sequences with specific HLA alleles at a false discovery rate of 0.05. A further reported finding was that TCR beta sequences accurately predicted the HLA-A and HLA-B alleles for most subjects in the first cohort. In a later analysis, most CMV-associated TCR beta chains were found to appear HLA-restricted, with HLA associations seemingly driven largely by CMV exposure. In a later analysis, TCR association rates were found to vary across HLA loci, with the most associated TCRs seen for DRB1 alleles and the fewest for HLA-C alleles. V-gene and J-gene trimming of TCR beta chains was associated with a missense DCLRE1C variant in a later genetic analysis, and the association was replicated in an independent cohort. Across donors, most TCR sequences were observed very rarely, whereas some public TCRs were present in many individuals. Correlated functional status among segregating V segments might reflect linkage disequilibrium, but an unknown experimental factor could not be ruled out. The presence/absence analyses assumed that sequencing depth was roughly uniform across donors, and that assumption may not be true. Because counts were too low, some 17 rarely observed V segments, including chromosome 9 orphons, were left out of the earlier analysis of some 600 of the donors. Broadly in line with IMGT annotations, most TCR beta V segments showed up in productive rearrangements about 87% or about 30% of the time in an earlier analysis of approximately 600 of the donors. Only TCR beta chains were sequenced in this cohort, and the absence of alpha or paired-chain data limited detectable features. A cluster of highly shared sequence variants was judged likely to be a technical artifact of the sequencing pipeline. A few of the identified cytomegalovirus-associated TCR beta chains were confirmed in vitro to be specific for cytomegalovirus antigens. Because HLA typing was missing for some donors at each locus, association tests included only the typed subset. The 87-base-pair reads could not distinguish some IMGT-functional V segments, including TRBV6-2 and TRBV6-3, so those segments were excluded. When HLA alleles, especially DR and DQ, strongly co-occurred, TCR associations were difficult to assign to individual alleles. In the study, around 150 TCR beta chains were listed as associated with cytomegalovirus.

This sequence was found in a human donor in good health. The sequence joins TRBV7-9 to TRBJ2-7, with the D gene too uncertain to name. The source material was PBMCs. DNA sequence: TGTGCCAGCAGCTTCCAGAGCGCCTACGAGCAGTACTTC. Its translation reads: CASSFQSAYEQYF.